A selection of T cell receptor beta chains follows, all from one sample in a study of T-cell reconstitution after alpha-beta-depleted transplantation in children. From the PCR reads, TCRdb called clonotypes with MiXCR, one entry per CDR3 protein. The table has around 700,000 distinct CDR3 sequences, about 12% seen once. The specimen was PBMCs, collected before TCRalphabeta/CD19-depleted stem cell transplant. These receptors all come from a girl aged 2 to 9 with congenital amegakaryocytic thrombocytopenia, due to receive a stem cell transplant. The CDR3 runs from the conserved cysteine through the conserved F or W. The order of the fields is J gene, V gene, D gene, CDR3 protein. The D gene is left open where the match is weak.

j_gene: TRBJ2-3; v_gene: TRBV20-1; d_gene: NA; CDR3aa: CSARRWRTPRVGPDTQYF
j_gene: TRBJ2-7; v_gene: TRBV7-9; d_gene: TRBD1; CDR3aa: CASSLQGNSYEQYF
j_gene: TRBJ1-1; v_gene: TRBV7-9; d_gene: TRBD1; CDR3aa: CASSLMQGEWSAFF
j_gene: TRBJ2-7; v_gene: TRBV20-1; d_gene: NA; CDR3aa: CSARDGDSAGYEQYF
j_gene: TRBJ2-1; v_gene: TRBV20-1; d_gene: NA; CDR3aa: CSANTRVPGHKDEQFF
j_gene: TRBJ2-2; v_gene: TRBV5-1; d_gene: NA; CDR3aa: CASSLRRGLFTGELFF
j_gene: TRBJ2-1; v_gene: TRBV7-6; d_gene: TRBD2; CDR3aa: CASSYNLAGGKSNEQFF
j_gene: TRBJ2-7; v_gene: TRBV12-3/TRBV12-4; d_gene: TRBD1; CDR3aa: CASVQGPSYEQYF
j_gene: TRBJ2-3; v_gene: TRBV12-3/TRBV12-4; d_gene: NA; CDR3aa: CASRYDGADTQYF
j_gene: TRBJ2-1; v_gene: TRBV7-9; d_gene: TRBD2; CDR3aa: CASSYRSGTSAYNEQFF
j_gene: TRBJ2-1; v_gene: TRBV5-1; d_gene: TRBD2; CDR3aa: CASSLERESRRNEQFF
j_gene: TRBJ2-5; v_gene: TRBV6-5; d_gene: NA; CDR3aa: CASSYGTLGGQETQYF
j_gene: TRBJ2-5; v_gene: TRBV21-1; d_gene: NA; CDR3aa: CASREGTSGRAETQYF
j_gene: TRBJ1-4; v_gene: TRBV12-3/TRBV12-4; d_gene: NA; CDR3aa: CASSLTEDNEKLFF
j_gene: TRBJ2-1; v_gene: TRBV12-3/TRBV12-4; d_gene: TRBD2; CDR3aa: CASSFTGTRVHEQFF
j_gene: TRBJ2-1; v_gene: TRBV6-5; d_gene: TRBD2; CDR3aa: CASSPRLADAYNEQFF
j_gene: TRBJ2-5; v_gene: TRBV5-1; d_gene: NA; CDR3aa: CASSYLAGTGETQYF
j_gene: TRBJ2-7; v_gene: TRBV12-3/TRBV12-4; d_gene: TRBD2; CDR3aa: CASTLAGESYEQYF
j_gene: TRBJ2-5; v_gene: TRBV12-3/TRBV12-4; d_gene: NA; CDR3aa: CASWKGFGTETETQYF
j_gene: TRBJ2-1; v_gene: TRBV11-2; d_gene: NA; CDR3aa: CASSFTRFNEQFF
j_gene: TRBJ2-1; v_gene: TRBV5-1; d_gene: TRBD1; CDR3aa: CASSFFRRSGGDEQFF
j_gene: TRBJ2-5; v_gene: TRBV5-6; d_gene: NA; CDR3aa: CASKLGYGETQYF
j_gene: TRBJ2-7; v_gene: TRBV5-5; d_gene: TRBD1; CDR3aa: CASSYRGREQYF
j_gene: TRBJ2-1; v_gene: TRBV20-1; d_gene: TRBD2; CDR3aa: CSEKAGGHNEQFF
j_gene: TRBJ2-3; v_gene: TRBV5-1; d_gene: NA; CDR3aa: CASSLFSFTDTQYF
j_gene: TRBJ2-7; v_gene: TRBV27; d_gene: NA; CDR3aa: CASSLQPAGPPYEQYF
j_gene: TRBJ2-2; v_gene: TRBV10-3; d_gene: TRBD2; CDR3aa: CAISDRLAGVPGELFF
j_gene: TRBJ1-6; v_gene: TRBV7-9; d_gene: NA; CDR3aa: CASSLNSPLHF
j_gene: TRBJ1-5; v_gene: TRBV10-1; d_gene: NA; CDR3aa: CASSESGDQPQHF
j_gene: TRBJ1-1; v_gene: TRBV20-1; d_gene: NA; CDR3aa: CSALSRAGVTEAFF
j_gene: TRBJ2-7; v_gene: TRBV7-6; d_gene: NA; CDR3aa: CASSHNDLAAYEQYF
j_gene: TRBJ2-3; v_gene: TRBV4-2; d_gene: TRBD2; CDR3aa: CASSQELAGGSDTQYF
j_gene: TRBJ2-1; v_gene: TRBV18; d_gene: NA; CDR3aa: CASSPKHGSYNEQFF
j_gene: TRBJ2-1; v_gene: TRBV3-1; d_gene: TRBD2; CDR3aa: CASSSGLNYNEQFF
j_gene: TRBJ2-1; v_gene: TRBV5-1; d_gene: NA; CDR3aa: CASSSFGRDEQFF
j_gene: TRBJ2-1; v_gene: TRBV20-1; d_gene: TRBD1; CDR3aa: CSAKNRDRGSVEQFF
j_gene: TRBJ2-1; v_gene: TRBV5-6; d_gene: NA; CDR3aa: CASSPGQLRTNEQFF
j_gene: TRBJ2-4; v_gene: TRBV12-3/TRBV12-4; d_gene: NA; CDR3aa: CASSRRMIGVRAKNIQYF
j_gene: TRBJ2-1; v_gene: TRBV12-3/TRBV12-4; d_gene: TRBD2; CDR3aa: CASTGGPPYNEQFF
j_gene: TRBJ1-2; v_gene: TRBV6-2/TRBV6-3; d_gene: NA; CDR3aa: CASSYSMRGGYGYTF
j_gene: TRBJ2-3; v_gene: TRBV5-1; d_gene: TRBD2; CDR3aa: CASSSSPAASGKEAVADTQYF
j_gene: TRBJ1-1; v_gene: TRBV30; d_gene: TRBD1; CDR3aa: CAWAPGQAPFF
j_gene: TRBJ2-7; v_gene: TRBV4-1; d_gene: NA; CDR3aa: CASSQDRGGYTYEQYF
j_gene: TRBJ2-3; v_gene: TRBV5-4; d_gene: NA; CDR3aa: CASRYGFGEDTQYF
j_gene: TRBJ2-2; v_gene: TRBV7-2; d_gene: NA; CDR3aa: CASRQSVTGELFF
j_gene: TRBJ2-7; v_gene: TRBV7-2; d_gene: TRBD2; CDR3aa: CASRTTGGSGTYEQYF
j_gene: TRBJ2-7; v_gene: TRBV5-1; d_gene: TRBD1; CDR3aa: CASSLGQGRNEQYF
j_gene: TRBJ2-7; v_gene: TRBV23-1; d_gene: TRBD1; CDR3aa: CASSQSIGQGRGEQYF
j_gene: TRBJ2-7; v_gene: TRBV6-1; d_gene: TRBD2; CDR3aa: CASRVAGVVHEQYF
j_gene: TRBJ1-5; v_gene: TRBV19; d_gene: TRBD1; CDR3aa: CASSIRTGTSSNQPQHF
j_gene: TRBJ1-2; v_gene: TRBV5-6; d_gene: TRBD1; CDR3aa: CASSTLGQEKAPIF
j_gene: TRBJ2-3; v_gene: TRBV6-1; d_gene: NA; CDR3aa: CASAPRGGSTDTQYF
j_gene: TRBJ2-1; v_gene: TRBV5-1; d_gene: TRBD2; CDR3aa: CASSYLAEGSYNEQFF